This T cell receptor beta chain was sequenced in a study of neurological immune-mediated disorders. The germline V gene encodes CDR1 DFQATT and CDR2 SNEGSKA (reference sequence). The ends were cut back, 4 bases at V and 3 bases at J, with 16 bases in the middle. The CDR3 runs to 15 residues. The unsorted libraries were made from 2 million PBMCs kept at -80 C. With 10-nucleotide random UMIs, 5'RACE was used to make the cDNA. Sequencing of 15-18 subjects in each run yielded over 170 million TCR-beta sequences. Each CDR3 protein gets one entry after TCRdb re-called the 5' RACE reads with MiXCR. This repertoire shows about 84,000 distinct CDR3 sequences, approximately 10% found once; its top ten account for 1.8%. This clonotype was counted ten times or more.

The TCR sequence derives from a man in his forties in good health. Material for sequencing was PBMCs. The chain is built from TRBV20-1 and TRBJ1-5, with no clear D. The CDR3 here is CSATQPGRDNQPQHF. The CDR3 DNA sequence: TGCAGTGCTACCCAACCCGGGCGGGACAATCAGCCCCAGCATTTT.